This entry describes one T cell receptor beta chain. The data belong to a study of blood T cell repertoires in COVID-19. Study at large: Spain, Italy and the United States supplied samples that represented acute and convalescent COVID-19. Nucleic acid was either cDNA or gDNA, and it came from T cells, B-cell-depleted T cells, or PBMCs.

The CDR3 runs 12 residues. The germline V and J ends were trimmed by 3 bases and 8 bases, with 13 bases remaining between them. Germline V gene data show CDR1 as GTSNPN and CDR2 as SVGIG (reference sequence). Original analysis: Using reference gene primer amplification, nucleated cell counts were estimated. Produced via immunoSEQ multiplex PCR; TCRdb's table is partial and in-frame only. V and J calls and clone size are copied from that table; D and trimming were computed from the DNA. The table has about 270,000 clones, 88% seen once; the top ten hold about 4%. J is TRBJ1-2 and V is TRBV30; D not certain. This TCR was sampled from a man between 60 and 70 years old who had recovered from COVID-19. Sequencing input: peripheral blood. The CDR3 sequence: CAWSVGSKGYTF. DNA for the CDR3: TGTGCCTGGAGCGTCGGTTCGAAAGGCTACACCTTC.